This passage covers 27 T cell receptor beta chains from one sample sequenced in a study of blood T cell repertoires in COVID-19 (dated by TCRdb to the early 2020s). Library prep was done by the immunoSEQ multiplex PCR assay. Not all clones reach the TCRdb copy of this immuneACCESS table, which keeps in-frame sequences only. Checked studies attribute under half of the gap to unresolved V genes and leave the rest unexplained. The sample includes about 180,000 clones, with 88% observed a single time. The ten largest make up approximately 9% of the sample. What was sequenced was PBMCs or T cells enriched from blood (not recorded which). All receptors derive from a woman in her late teens or twenties who had recovered from COVID-19.

This chain connects TRBV25-1 to TRBJ2-1, with 12 bases aligning to TRBD2. Germline values: CDR1 MGHDK, CDR2 SYGVNS. Unmatched junction bases numbered 0, after V lost 2 bases and J lost 1 base. The CDR3 length is 16 residues. The CDR3 protein is CASSELAGGSYNEQFF. In nucleotides, the CDR3 is TGTGCCAGCAGTGAACTAGCGGGAGGGTCCTACAATGAGCAGTTCTTC.

This sequence joins TRBV5-4 and TRBJ1-2; D is undetermined. The CDR3 contains 13 residues. V was trimmed by 0 bases and J by 5 bases, leaving 8 bases between them. Germline CDR1 and CDR2: SGHNT and YYREEE (reference sequence). Written as DNA, the CDR3 is TGTGCCAGCAGCTTGGTTTCGGAGTATGGCTACACCTTC. This gives the protein CASSLVSEYGYTF.

The chain combines TRBV4-1 with TRBJ2-1; 7 bases match TRBD1. Trimming took 4 bases from V and 9 from J; bases not matched to a gene: 12. Germline loops: CDR1 MGHRA, CDR2 YSYEKL. The CDR3 has 15 amino acids. CDR3: CASSPTQTGFSEQFF. The CDR3, as DNA: TGCGCCAGCAGCCCAACCCAGACAGGGTTCAGTGAGCAGTTCTTC.

This clone was seen a single time. This rearrangement joins TRBV11-2 to TRBJ1-2; a weak D match, TRBD1 (6 bases). This CDR3 has 15 amino acids. The V gene's germline CDR1 is SGHAT and CDR2 FQNNGV. The V and J ends lost 5 bases and 4 bases respectively, with 17 bases between them. The CDR3 loop is CASSPQGSLGYGYTF. CDR3 bases: TGTGCCAGCAGCCCCCAGGGGTCCTTAGGCTATGGCTACACCTTC. The complete variable domain, with remaining parts taken from reference TRBV11-2 and TRBJ1-2, reads EAGVAQSPRYKIIEKRQSVAFWCNPISGHATLYWYQQILGQGPKLLIQFQNNGVVDDSQLPKDRFSAERLKGVDSTLKIQPAKLEDSAVYLCASSPQGSLGYGYTFGSGTRLTVV.

V is TRBV24-1 and J is TRBJ1-5, with 9 bases matching TRBD1. Germline V CDR1 and CDR2: KGHDR, SFDVKD. The CDR3 contains 13 residues. V shed 5 bases, J shed 7 bases, and the junction held 2 bases outside the gene matches. As DNA, the CDR3 is TGTGCCACCAGTGCAACAGGGGGCCAGCCCCAGCATTTT. This sequence encodes CATSATGGQPQHF.

This clone was observed a single time. This chain links TRBV5-6 with TRBJ1-2, with D possibly matching TRBD1 (6 bases). Trimming shortened V by 3 bases and J by 2 bases, and 17 bases separated the two germline ends. The germline gives CDR1 SGHDT, CDR2 YYEEEE. This CDR3 is 16 amino acids long. The CDR3 bases are TGTGCCAGCAGCTCCGAACTCGGGACATGGAACTATGGCTACACCTTC. It specifies CASSSELGTWNYGYTF.

This clone was observed a few times. The V call is TRBV5-4, the J call TRBJ1-1; perhaps TRBD1 as D (6 bases). Germline CDR1 and CDR2: SGHNT and YYREEE (reference sequence). The germline V and J ends were trimmed by 3 bases and 1 base, with 13 bases remaining between them. The length of the CDR3 is 15 residues. The CDR3, as DNA: TGTGCCAGCAGCTCAAATCCGGGACAGAACACTGAAGCTTTCTTT. Translation gives CASSSNPGQNTEAFF.

The V and J genes are TRBV21-1 and TRBJ1-2; the D call of TRBD1 is as the table states it, not checked on the DNA. TRBV21-1 is tagged as a pseudogene. The CDR3 covers 14 residues. The CDR3 protein is CASSYTGTAYGYTF. In DNA, the CDR3 is TGTGCCAGCAGTTACACCGGGACAGCCTATGGCTACACCTTC.

This chain connects TRBV5-1 to TRBJ1-4, with D tentatively TRBD1 (6 bases). V was trimmed by 1 base and J by 2 bases, leaving 9 bases between them. The CDR3 contains 15 residues. Germline assignment: CDR1 SGHRS and CDR2 YFSETQ. In nucleotides, the CDR3 is TGCGCCAGCAGCTTGACGAGGGGGACTAATGAAAAACTGTTTTTT. Protein sequence: CASSLTRGTNEKLFF. Drawing the rest from reference TRBV5-1 and TRBJ1-4, the complete variable domain is KAGVTQTPRYLIKTRGQQVTLSCSPISGHRSVSWYQQTPGQGLQFLFEYFSETQRNKGNFPGRFSGRQFSNSRSEMNVSTLELGDSALYLCASSLTRGTNEKLFFGSGTQLSVL.

The J gene is TRBJ2-7, the V gene TRBV30, with D perhaps matching TRBD1 (6 bases). The CDR3 is made up of 12 amino acids. Trimming pared 4 bases from V and 5 bases from J, leaving 12 bases between. Per germline, CDR1 GTSNPN and CDR2 SVGIG (reference sequence). The CDR3 is CAWTRGRNEQYF. The CDR3 region has the DNA TGTGCCTGGACCAGGGGAAGGAACGAGCAGTACTTC.

J is TRBJ1-1 and V is TRBV5-6; D unresolved. V dropped 1 base and J dropped 1 base, with 11 bases sitting between them. CDR1 and CDR2 (germline): SGHDT, YYEEEE. The CDR3 extends over 15 amino acids. CDR3 in DNA: TGTGCCAGCAGCTTGTTGCGACACAAGAACACTGAAGCTTTCTTT. It encodes CASSLLRHKNTEAFF. Using reference TRBV5-6 and TRBJ1-1 for the parts outside the CDR3, the full variable domain is DAGVTQSPTHLIKTRGQQVTLRCSPKSGHDTVSWYQQALGQGPQFIFQYYEEEERQRGNFPDRFSGHQFPNYSSELNVNALLLGDSALYLCASSLLRHKNTEAFFGQGTRLTVV.

The V gene is TRBV28, the J gene TRBJ1-3, with 7 bases aligning to TRBD1. The CDR3 contains 15 residues. Germline CDR1 is MDHEN and CDR2 is SYDVKM. The V and J ends lost 10 bases and 2 bases, in that order; junction bases with no gene match: 11. The CDR3 coding sequence is TGTGCCACCGCGGTGGTTGGGACAGCTGGAAACACCATATATTTT. Amino acid sequence: CATAVVGTAGNTIYF.

The chain carries TRBV6-5 and TRBJ2-7, with 10 bases that match TRBD2. The CDR3 has 14 residues. Germline V gene data show CDR1 as MNHEY and CDR2 as SVGAGI. After removal of 8 bases from V and 2 bases from J, the junction contained 6 bases not matched to a gene. CDR3 loop: CASQKTSGTYEQYF. CDR3 sequence (DNA): TGTGCCAGCCAGAAAACTAGCGGGACCTACGAGCAGTACTTC.

This clone showed up just once. The rearrangement joins TRBV10-3 to TRBJ2-7, with TRBD1 matching 10 bases. With V trimmed by 2 bases and J by 3 bases, 7 bases remained unmatched. The germline CDR1 and CDR2 sequences are ENHRY and SYGVKD. The CDR3 runs 16 residues. CDR3 residues: CAISEGPGQGLYEQYF. As DNA, the CDR3 is TGTGCCATCAGTGAGGGACCGGGACAGGGGCTCTACGAGCAGTACTTC.

The rearrangement joins TRBV6-5 to TRBJ1-4, with 8 bases aligning to TRBD1. CDR1 MNHEY and CDR2 SVGAGI come from the germline V gene. The V segment lost 4 bases and the J segment 7 bases; nucleotides outside the gene matches: 8. The CDR3 loop spans 15 amino acids. CDR3 amino acids: CASSWTGRDTEKLFF. CDR3 DNA: TGTGCCAGCAGTTGGACAGGGCGGGATACTGAAAAACTGTTTTTT.

The chain combines TRBV19 with TRBJ1-2; no definite D call. Germline CDR1 LNHDA, CDR2 SQIVND (reference sequence). The CDR3 totals 15 residues. The V gene lost 1 base and the J gene lost 2 bases, with 11 bases spanning the gap. CDR3 in amino acids: CASSIGASGNYGYTF. The CDR3 bases are TGTGCCAGTAGTATAGGGGCGTCGGGAAACTATGGCTACACCTTC.

V and J are TRBV5-6 and TRBJ2-7; TRBD1 agrees at 9 bases. In germline, CDR1 is SGHDT, CDR2 YYEEEE. V was pared by 4 bases and J by 2 bases, with 4 bases of the junction left unmatched. The CDR3 spans 14 residues. In nucleotides, the CDR3 is TGTGCCAGCAGCCCCGGGACAGGGCCCTACGAGCAGTACTTC. This codes for CASSPGTGPYEQYF.

The chain employs TRBV27 and TRBJ2-2; weak D call: TRBD1 (6 bases). The ends were cut back, 3 bases at V and 9 bases at J, with 11 bases in the middle. The CDR3 totals 13 residues. Germline V gene lookup returns CDR1 MNHEY and CDR2 SMNVEV (reference sequence). In nucleotides, the CDR3 is TGTGCCAGCAGTTTTGGGGGCGGCCGGGAGCTGTTTTTT. As protein: CASSFGGGRELFF.

V gene TRBV28 combines with J gene TRBJ1-1, with TRBD1 matching 7 bases. J lost 0 bases, V lost 3 bases, and 22 bases had no gene match. The CDR3 consists of 21 residues. Germline CDR1 is MDHEN and CDR2 is SYDVKM. CDR3 sequence (DNA): TGTGCCAGCAGTTTTCGCCAACAGGGGCGGGTGGGAACTTTCATGAACACTGAAGCTTTCTTT. Its translation: CASSFRQQGRVGTFMNTEAFF.

This clone appeared a few times. The chain uses TRBV7-9 and TRBJ2-7, with D possibly being TRBD1 (6 bases). The V end was cut by 1 base, the J end by 2 bases, with 12 bases between. The CDR3 loop spans 15 amino acids. Per the germline V gene, CDR1 is SEHNR and CDR2 is FQNEAQ (reference sequence). The CDR3 is CASSLVTGRTYEQYF. The CDR3 DNA reads as TGTGCCAGCAGCTTAGTGACAGGCAGAACCTACGAGCAGTACTTC.

This chain joins TRBV7-9 and TRBJ2-2, with TRBD1 identical over 9 bases. Germline V gene sequence: CDR1 SEHNR, CDR2 FQNEAQ (reference sequence). After removal of 5 bases from V and 5 bases from J, the junction contained 6 bases not matched to a gene. The CDR3 extends over 15 amino acids. CDR3 residues: CASSPGQGGTGELFF. The DNA for the CDR3 is TGTGCCAGCAGCCCGGGACAGGGAGGGACCGGGGAGCTGTTTTTT.

The rearrangement uses TRBV7-9 and TRBJ1-1, with a weak D call TRBD1 (6 bases). The germline V and J ends were trimmed by 0 bases and 1 base, with 9 bases remaining between them. In germline, CDR1 is SEHNR, CDR2 FQNEAQ (reference sequence). The CDR3 runs 15 residues. CDR3 in DNA: TGTGCCAGCAGCTTAGCGCCAGGGGAGAACACTGAAGCTTTCTTT. As protein: CASSLAPGENTEAFF. The full variable domain, in which reference TRBV7-9 and TRBJ1-1 provide the parts outside the CDR3, is DTGVSQNPRHKITKRGQNVTFRCDPISEHNRLYWYRQTLGQGPEFLTYFQNEAQLEKSRLLSDRFSAERPKGSFSTLEIQRTEQGDSAMYLCASSLAPGENTEAFFGQGTRLTVV.

This clone has a handful of counts. The chain employs TRBV2 and TRBJ1-2, with D possibly TRBD1 on 5 matching bases. The CDR3 covers 14 residues. Trimming removed 2 bases from V and 7 bases from J, with 14 bases in between. Germline V gene data show CDR1 as SNHLY and CDR2 as FYNNEI. CDR3 sequence reads: CASSEIGEGAGYTF. The CDR3 DNA reads TGTGCCAGCAGTGAAATAGGGGAAGGGGCTGGCTACACCTTC. The whole variable domain, remainder taken from reference TRBV2 and TRBJ1-2, is EPEVTQTPSHQVTQMGQEVILRCVPISNHLYFYWYRQILGQKVEFLVSFYNNEISEKSEIFDDQFSVERPDGSNFTLKIRSTKLEDSAMYFCASSEIGEGAGYTFGSGTRLTVV.

V gene TRBV5-6 combines with J gene TRBJ1-2; 7 nucleotides align to TRBD1. The V segment lost 2 bases and the J segment 10 bases; nucleotides outside the gene matches: 5. Germline V gene sequence: CDR1 SGHDT, CDR2 YYEEEE. The CDR3 loop spans 12 amino acids. CDR3 sequence: CASSFPGTVYTF. Written as DNA, the CDR3 is TGTGCCAGCAGCTTTCCAGGGACAGTCTACACCTTC.

This sequence joins TRBV9 and TRBJ2-1, with 15 bases fitting TRBD2. The length of the CDR3 is 15 residues. Germline-derived CDR1 and CDR2 are SGDLS and YYNGEE. J gave up 8 bases and V 4 bases, and 4 bases lay outside the gene matches. The CDR3 DNA reads TGTGCCAGCAGCCCTCGGACTAGCGGGGGGGATGAGCAGTTCTTC. It is translated as CASSPRTSGGDEQFF.

The V call is TRBV10-3, the J call TRBJ2-1; 7 bases agree with TRBD2. This CDR3 is 14 amino acids long. In germline, CDR1 is ENHRY, CDR2 SYGVKD. The V segment lost 6 bases and the J segment 6 bases; nucleotides outside the gene matches: 8. The CDR3 here is CAISGRGEGNEQFF. In DNA, the CDR3 is TGTGCCATCAGCGGGAGAGGGGAGGGCAATGAGCAGTTCTTC.

V is TRBV7-9 and J is TRBJ2-7, with 9 positions matching TRBD1. After removal of 4 bases from V and 3 bases from J, the junction contained 10 bases not matched to a gene. Germline lookup yields CDR1 SEHNR and CDR2 FQNEAQ (reference sequence). This CDR3 comprises 16 residues. CDR3 in DNA: TGTGCCAGCAGCTGGACCGGGACAGGGAATCACTACGAGCAGTACTTC. Its translation: CASSWTGTGNHYEQYF.